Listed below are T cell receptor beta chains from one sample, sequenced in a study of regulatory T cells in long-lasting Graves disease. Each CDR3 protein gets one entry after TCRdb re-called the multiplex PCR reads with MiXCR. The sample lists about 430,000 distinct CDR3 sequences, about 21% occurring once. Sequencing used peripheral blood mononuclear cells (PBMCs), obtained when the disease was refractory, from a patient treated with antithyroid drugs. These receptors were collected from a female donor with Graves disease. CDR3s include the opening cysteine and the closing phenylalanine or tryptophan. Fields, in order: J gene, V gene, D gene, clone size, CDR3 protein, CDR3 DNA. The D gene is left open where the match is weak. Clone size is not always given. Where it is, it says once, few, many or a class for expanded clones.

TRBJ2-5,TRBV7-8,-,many,CASSPARTQETQYF,TGTGCCAGCAGCCCTGCTCGGACCCAAGAGACCCAGTACTTC
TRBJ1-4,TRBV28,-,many,CASSLWTQLFF,TGTGCCAGCAGTTTATGGACCCAACTGTTTTTT
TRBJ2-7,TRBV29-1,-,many,CSVGDSNRSEQYF,TGCAGCGTCGGGGACTCAAACCGGTCCGAGCAGTACTTC
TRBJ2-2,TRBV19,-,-,CASCVSGSTGELFF,TGTGCCAGTTGTGTGAGTGGAAGCACCGGGGAGCTGTTTTTT
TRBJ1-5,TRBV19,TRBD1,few,CASSLRIQTGGHQPQHF,TGTGCCAGTAGTCTCCGGATCCAGACAGGGGGCCATCAGCCCCAGCATTTT
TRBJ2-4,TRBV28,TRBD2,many,CASSQGLAGGPVFSIQYF,TGTGCCAGCAGTCAAGGACTAGCGGGAGGGCCGGTTTTTAGCATTCAGTACTTC
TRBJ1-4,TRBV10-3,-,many,CAISQGDEKLFF,TGTGCCATTTCACAGGGAGATGAAAAACTGTTTTTT
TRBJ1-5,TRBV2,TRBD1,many,CASQGDRTGNQPQHF,TGTGCCAGCCAGGGGGACAGGACTGGGAATCAGCCCCAGCATTTT
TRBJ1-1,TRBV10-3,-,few,CAIFDSGAHVAFF,TGTGCCATCTTTGACAGCGGGGCCCATGTGGCTTTCTTT
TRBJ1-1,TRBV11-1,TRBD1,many,CASSADMGQHTEAFF,TGTGCCAGCAGCGCCGATATGGGACAGCACACTGAAGCTTTCTTT
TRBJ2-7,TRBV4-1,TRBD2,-,CASSQGRASGRYEQYF,TGCGCCAGCAGCCAAGGCCGGGCTAGCGGAAGATACGAGCAGTACTTC
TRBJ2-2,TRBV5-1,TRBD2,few,CASSWSGRAATGELFF,TGCGCCAGCAGCTGGAGCGGGAGGGCCGCCACCGGGGAGCTGTTTTTT
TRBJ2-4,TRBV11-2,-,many,CASSLGGGGDIQYF,TGTGCCAGCAGCTTAGGAGGCGGAGGGGACATTCAGTACTTC
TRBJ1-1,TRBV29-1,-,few,CSVTPGTMNTEAFF,TGCAGCGTCACGCCGGGGACAATGAACACTGAAGCTTTCTTT
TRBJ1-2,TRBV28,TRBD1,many,CASSSPGTGAPYGYTF,TGTGCCAGCAGTTCACCCGGGACAGGGGCCCCCTATGGCTACACCTTC
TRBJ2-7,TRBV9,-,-,CASSGPGRPYEQYF,TGTGCCAGCAGCGGACCGGGGCGGCCCTACGAGCAGTACTTC